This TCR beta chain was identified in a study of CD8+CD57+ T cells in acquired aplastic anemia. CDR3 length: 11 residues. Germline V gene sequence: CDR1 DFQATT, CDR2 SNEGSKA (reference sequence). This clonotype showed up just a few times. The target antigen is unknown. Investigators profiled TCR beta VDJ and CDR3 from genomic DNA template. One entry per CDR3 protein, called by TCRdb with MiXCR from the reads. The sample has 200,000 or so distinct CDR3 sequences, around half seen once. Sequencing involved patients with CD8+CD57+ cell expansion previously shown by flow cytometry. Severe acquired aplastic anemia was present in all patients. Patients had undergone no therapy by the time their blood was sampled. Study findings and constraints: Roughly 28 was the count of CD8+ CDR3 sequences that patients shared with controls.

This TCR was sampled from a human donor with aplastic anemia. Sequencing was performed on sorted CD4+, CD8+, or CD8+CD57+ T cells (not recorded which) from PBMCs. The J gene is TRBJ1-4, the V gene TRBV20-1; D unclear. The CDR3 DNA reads TGCACCCCCCCGGGAAGTGAAAAACTGTTTTTT. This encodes CTPPGSEKLFF.